These 10 T cell receptor beta chains share one sample of origin, sequenced in a study of blood T cell repertoires in COVID-19. Libraries were prepared by immunoSEQ multiplex PCR; TCRdb keeps only in-frame clonotypes and omits some of them. The repertoire holds some 51,000 clones, roughly 90% seen once, with 1.3% in the top ten. The sequencing sample was made of peripheral blood. Receptors originate from a man aged 55 to 69 with acute or convalescent COVID-19.

The count of this clone is one. V gene TRBV4-1 combines with J gene TRBJ2-6; D might be TRBD1 (6 bases). This CDR3 region has 16 residues. V shed 4 bases and J shed 2 bases, with 12 bases lying between them. The germline V gene has CDR1 MGHRA and CDR2 YSYEKL. CDR3 sequence: CASSLLNRAGANVLTF. In DNA form, the CDR3 reads TGCGCCAGCAGCCTCTTAAACAGGGCTGGGGCCAACGTCCTGACTTTC.

The gene calls are TRBV5-4 and TRBJ2-2, with D possibly TRBD1 on 5 matching bases. CDR1 is SGHNT, CDR2 YYREEE, per germline (reference sequence). Between the trimmed V and J ends, which lost 1 base and 10 bases, there was a span of 14 bases. This CDR3 has 14 amino acids. CDR3 sequence reads: CASSLTGPSQELFF. The CDR3 coding sequence is TGTGCCAGCAGCTTGACAGGCCCCTCCCAGGAGCTGTTTTTT.

The chain employs TRBV11-2 and TRBJ2-3; 7 bases fit TRBD1. After removal of 5 bases from V and 5 bases from J, the junction contained 7 bases not matched to a gene. Germline CDR1 reads SGHAT; CDR2 reads FQNNGV. The CDR3 contains 14 residues. The CDR3 sequence is CASSAQRGLDTQYF. Here the CDR3 DNA reads TGTGCCAGCAGCGCCCAAAGGGGGCTAGATACGCAGTATTTT. Complete variable domain (other parts from reference TRBV11-2 and TRBJ2-3): EAGVAQSPRYKIIEKRQSVAFWCNPISGHATLYWYQQILGQGPKLLIQFQNNGVVDDSQLPKDRFSAERLKGVDSTLKIQPAKLEDSAVYLCASSAQRGLDTQYFGPGTRLTVL.

The chain has TRBV15 and TRBJ2-4; 9 nucleotides line up with TRBD1. The V and J ends lost 2 bases and 8 bases, in that order; junction bases with no gene match: 10. The germline gives CDR1 LNHNV, CDR2 YYDKDF (reference sequence). The CDR3 is 16 amino acids. The CDR3 here is CATSRPPGQGIDIQYF. CDR3 bases: TGTGCCACCAGCAGACCGCCGGGACAGGGTATTGACATTCAGTACTTC. The full variable domain, in which reference TRBV15 and TRBJ2-4 provide the parts outside the CDR3, is DAMVIQNPRYQVTQFGKPVTLSCSQTLNHNVMYWYQQKSSQAPKLLFHYYDKDFNNEADTPDNFQSRRPNTSFCFLDIRSPGLGDTAMYLCATSRPPGQGIDIQYFGAGTRLSVL.

The chain combines TRBV28 with TRBJ2-5; possibly TRBD2 for D (5 bases). The CDR3 consists of 15 residues. The germline V gene has CDR1 MDHEN and CDR2 SYDVKM. V was shortened by 3 bases and J by 0 bases, with 11 bases between the two germline ends. The CDR3 nucleotides are TGTGCCAGCAGTTTTAAGGGAGCGTACCAAGAGACCCAGTACTTC. Protein product: CASSFKGAYQETQYF. Filled out from reference TRBV28 and TRBJ2-5, the complete variable domain reads DVKVTQSSRYLVKRTGEKVFLECVQDMDHENMFWYRQDPGLGLRLIYFSYDVKMKEKGDIPEGYSVSREKKERFSLILESASTNQTSMYLCASSFKGAYQETQYFGPGTRLLVL.

The chain's CDR3 is CASSDRQGDSPLHF. Written as DNA, the CDR3 is TGTGCCAGCAGCGACAGACAGGGGGACTCACCCCTCCACTTT. This rearrangement joins TRBV9 to TRBJ1-6, with 9 bases aligning to TRBD1. Germline values: CDR1 SGDLS, CDR2 YYNGEE. CDR3 length: 14 residues. V trimming: 3 bases; J trimming: 10 bases; junction bases outside the gene matches: 5. Filled out from reference TRBV9 and TRBJ1-6, the complete variable domain reads DSGVTQTPKHLITATGQRVTLRCSPRSGDLSVYWYQQSLDQGLQFLIQYYNGEERAKGNILERFSAQQFPDLHSELNLSSLELGDSALYFCASSDRQGDSPLHFGNGTRLTVT.

This chain links TRBV12-5 with TRBJ1-5; possibly TRBD1 for D (6 bases). The CDR3 is made up of 14 amino acids. V lost 7 bases and J 7 bases, leaving 17 bases between the germline ends. The V gene's germline CDR1 is LGHNT and CDR2 FRNRAP. The CDR3 coding sequence is TGTGCTAGTGACCTGCAGGGTGGGGGCCAGCCCCAGCATTTT. Amino acid sequence: CASDLQGGGQPQHF.

This chain connects TRBV27 to TRBJ1-6; maybe TRBD1 (5 bases). The CDR3 has 13 amino acids. Per the germline V gene, CDR1 is MNHEY and CDR2 is SMNVEV (reference sequence). Trimming took off 4 bases at V and 10 bases at J, with 11 bases between the two ends. CDR3 residues: CASSWQGGSPLHF. The CDR3 DNA follows: TGTGCCAGCAGTTGGCAGGGAGGCTCACCCCTCCACTTT.

The genes are TRBV19 and TRBJ1-1, with a weak D call TRBD1 (5 bases). Germline lookup yields CDR1 LNHDA and CDR2 SQIVND (reference sequence). The CDR3 is made up of 14 amino acids. V lost 5 bases and J 2 bases, leaving 12 bases between the germline ends. CDR3 sequence (DNA): TGTGCCAGTAGTCCCCGGGGGACTAACACTGAAGCTTTCTTT. Protein: CASSPRGTNTEAFF.

The J gene is TRBJ1-2, the V gene TRBV6-5, with TRBD1 as a possible D gene (5 bases). CDR1 and CDR2 from the germline V gene are MNHEY and SVGAGI. The CDR3 extends over 15 amino acids. V gave up 7 bases and J gave up 2 bases, with 17 bases separating them. The CDR3 protein is CASTNRGRENYGYTF. CDR3 in DNA: TGTGCCAGCACCAACCGGGGGAGGGAGAACTATGGCTACACCTTC.